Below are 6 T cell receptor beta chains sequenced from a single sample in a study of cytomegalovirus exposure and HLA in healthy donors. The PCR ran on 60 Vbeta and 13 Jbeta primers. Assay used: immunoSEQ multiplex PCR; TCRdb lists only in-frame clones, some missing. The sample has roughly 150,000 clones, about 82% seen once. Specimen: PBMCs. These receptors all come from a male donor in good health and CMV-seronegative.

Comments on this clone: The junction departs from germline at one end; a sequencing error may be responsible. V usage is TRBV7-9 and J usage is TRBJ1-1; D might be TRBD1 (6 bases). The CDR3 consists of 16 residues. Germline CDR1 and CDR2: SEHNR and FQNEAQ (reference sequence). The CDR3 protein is CSSSDDRRSLNTEAFF. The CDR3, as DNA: TGTTCCAGCAGCGATGACAGGCGATCACTGAACACTGAAGCTTTCTTT. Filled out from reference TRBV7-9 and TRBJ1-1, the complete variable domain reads DTGVSQNPRHKITKRGQNVTFRCDPISEHNRLYWYRQTLGQGPEFLTYFQNEAQLEKSRLLSDRFSAERPKGSFSTLEIQRTEQGDSAMYLCSSSDDRRSLNTEAFFGQGTRLTVV.

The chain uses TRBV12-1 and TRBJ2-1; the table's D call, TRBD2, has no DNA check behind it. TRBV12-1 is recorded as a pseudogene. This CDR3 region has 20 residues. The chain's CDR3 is CASSRRTGTSGKSSYNEQFF. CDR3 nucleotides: TGTGCCAGCAGCCGGAGGACCGGGACTAGCGGGAAGAGCTCCTACAATGAGCAGTTCTTC.

The CDR3 is CASSPGGLAGGSREQYF. The CDR3 DNA sequence: TGCGCCAGCAGCCCGGGGGGACTAGCGGGAGGGTCTCGAGAGCAGTACTTC. This chain joins TRBV5-1 and TRBJ2-7; 16 bases align to TRBD2. The trim removed 4 bases at V and 7 bases at J, leaving 11 bases unmatched. The CDR3 totals 17 residues. CDR1 is SGHRS and CDR2 is YFSETQ in the germline V gene.

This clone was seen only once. The chain's CDR3 is CASSPPSNSPLHF. The CDR3 nucleotides are TGTGCCAGCTCACCCCCCTCGAATTCACCCCTCCACTTT. This chain uses TRBV18 with TRBJ1-6; D ambiguous. V shed 3 bases and J shed 7 bases, with 7 bases lying between them. This CDR3 comprises 13 residues. Germline CDR1 and CDR2: KGHSH and LQKENI.

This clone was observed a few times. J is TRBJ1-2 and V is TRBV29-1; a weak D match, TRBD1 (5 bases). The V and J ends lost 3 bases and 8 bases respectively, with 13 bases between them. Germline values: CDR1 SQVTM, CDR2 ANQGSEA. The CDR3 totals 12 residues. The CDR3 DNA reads TGCAGCGTTGACAGGGAACTCCTCGGCTACACCTTC. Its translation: CSVDRELLGYTF.

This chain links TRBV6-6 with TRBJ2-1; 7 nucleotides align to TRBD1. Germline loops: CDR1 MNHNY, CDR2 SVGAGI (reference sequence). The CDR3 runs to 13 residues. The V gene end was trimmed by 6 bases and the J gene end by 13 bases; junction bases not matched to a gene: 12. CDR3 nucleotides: TGTGCCAGCAGCAAAAAAAACCGGGACAGACAGTTCTTC. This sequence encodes CASSKKNRDRQFF.